Presented here are 12 T cell receptor beta chains from one specimen sequenced in a study of T cells in Graves' hyperthyroidism and ophthalmopathy. TCR beta CDR3 region amplification was performed from RNA transcripts. TCR CDR3 underwent first-round RT-PCR with the HTBI primer set. MiXCR was run by TCRdb on the multiplex PCR reads, yielding one entry per CDR3 protein. The sample gives 500,000 to 650,000 distinct CDR3 sequences, 13% to 15% of which show up once; about 14% is in the top ten. Sequenced input: blood. The receptors originated from a middle-aged woman with Graves' hyperthyroidism.

This clonotype was counted many times. The chain joins TRBV30 to TRBJ2-5, with D perhaps TRBD1 (5 bases). Trimming shortened V by 0 bases and J by 5 bases, and 16 bases separated the two germline ends. The CDR3 loop spans 15 amino acids. CDR1 and CDR2 (germline): GTSNPN, SVGIG (reference sequence). The CDR3 sequence is CAWSVRAGFGETQYF. As DNA, the CDR3 is TGTGCCTGGAGTGTACGGGCAGGGTTTGGGGAGACCCAGTACTTC.

This clonotype appeared many times. The rearrangement uses TRBV3-1 and TRBJ1-1, with a weak D call TRBD1 (5 bases). Trimming removed 3 bases from V and 3 bases from J, with 14 bases in between. This CDR3 is 15 amino acids long. Per germline, CDR1 LGHDT and CDR2 YNNKEL (reference sequence). In nucleotides, the CDR3 is TGTGCCAGCAGCCACAGCGGGACGGCCGACACTGAAGCTTTCTTT. Protein: CASSHSGTADTEAFF.

This clonotype was detected ten times or more. The chain joins TRBV7-2 to TRBJ1-2, with TRBD1 matching 10 bases. The junction had 4 bases not matched to a gene; V was cut back by 5 bases and J by 7 bases. Per the germline V gene, CDR1 is SGHTA and CDR2 is FQGNSA. This CDR3 comprises 13 residues. CDR3 sequence (DNA): TGTGCCAGCAGCCCTGGGACAGGGGTTGGCTACACCTTC. Encoded protein: CASSPGTGVGYTF. Full variable domain (remainder filled in from reference TRBV7-2 and TRBJ1-2): GAGVSQSPSNKVTEKGKDVELRCDPISGHTALYWYRQSLGQGLEFLIYFQGNSAPDKSGLPSDRFSAERTGGSVSTLTIQRTQQEDSAVYLCASSPGTGVGYTFGSGTRLTVV.

This sequence joins TRBV6-1 and TRBJ1-2; possibly TRBD1 for D (5 bases). The CDR3 spans 15 residues. V was shortened by 6 bases and J by 4 bases, with 18 bases between the two germline ends. CDR1 MNHNS and CDR2 SASEGT come from the germline V gene. As DNA, the CDR3 is TGTGCCAGCAGGGGGACGTCAGATGGGACCTATGGCTACACCTTC. Its protein is CASRGTSDGTYGYTF.

V is TRBV5-1 and J is TRBJ1-1; D unresolved. Trimming left V 0 bases short and J 1 base short, with 7 bases between. The CDR3 runs to 14 residues. Germline loops: CDR1 SGHRS, CDR2 YFSETQ. The CDR3 loop is CASSLETPNTEAFF. The CDR3 region has the DNA TGCGCCAGCAGCTTGGAGACACCGAACACTGAAGCTTTCTTT. The full variable domain, with the rest looked up from reference TRBV5-1 and TRBJ1-1, is KAGVTQTPRYLIKTRGQQVTLSCSPISGHRSVSWYQQTPGQGLQFLFEYFSETQRNKGNFPGRFSGRQFSNSRSEMNVSTLELGDSALYLCASSLETPNTEAFFGQGTRLTVV.

This clonotype has more than one count but fewer than ten. This could be a read error, since a much larger clone is one nucleotide away. This sequence joins TRBV15 and TRBJ1-1; TRBD1 matches 8 bases. CDR3 length equals 13 residues. V trimming: 4 bases; J trimming: 3 bases; junction bases outside the gene matches: 1. CDR1 and CDR2 (germline): LNHNV, YYDKDF (reference sequence). This CDR3 reads CATSTTGDTEAFF. In DNA, the CDR3 is TGTGCCACCAGCACGACAGGGGACACTGAAGCTTTCTTT.

The rearrangement joins TRBV12-3 or TRBV12-4 to TRBJ1-4; D gene unclear. This CDR3 is built from 17 residues. The V gene lost 5 bases and the J gene lost 0 bases, with 16 bases spanning the gap. The CDR3 is CASSQNPLQTTNEKLFF. CDR3 coding DNA: TGTGCCAGCAGTCAAAACCCCCTGCAAACAACTAATGAAAAACTGTTTTTT.

J is TRBJ1-6 and V is TRBV15; D might be TRBD1 (6 bases). The V gene's germline CDR1 is LNHNV and CDR2 YYDKDF (reference sequence). The CDR3 is 16 amino acids. Trimming took 0 bases from V and 13 from J, leaving 19 bases between them. CDR3 loop: CATSRDGTGGRRPLHF. Written as DNA, the CDR3 is TGTGCCACCAGCAGAGACGGAACGGGGGGCAGGCGGCCCCTCCACTTT.

The gene calls are TRBV3-1 and TRBJ2-5; the D gene is possibly TRBD1 (5 bases). With 2 bases removed from V and 2 bases from J, the gap between germline ends came to 9 bases. The CDR3 runs 14 residues. Germline CDR1 is LGHDT and CDR2 is YNNKEL (reference sequence). The CDR3 loop reads CASSQNKGQETQYF. CDR3 coding DNA: TGTGCCAGCAGCCAAAACAAGGGGCAAGAGACCCAGTACTTC.

This clonotype was seen ten or more times. The chain is built from TRBV5-1 and TRBJ2-3, with D hard to call. From germline, CDR1 is SGHRS and CDR2 YFSETQ. CDR3 length: 15 amino acids. Trimming took off 0 bases at V and 0 bases at J, with 8 bases between the two ends. Here the CDR3 reads CASSLVGGSTDTQYF. CDR3 nucleotides: TGCGCCAGCAGCTTGGTTGGCGGCAGCACAGATACGCAGTATTTT.

The chain is built from TRBV7-9 and TRBJ2-7; D may be TRBD1 or TRBD2 (5 bases each). Trimming removed 10 bases at V and 5 bases at J, with 12 bases between. The CDR3 contains 11 residues. CDR1 SEHNR and CDR2 FQNEAQ come from the germline V gene (reference sequence). CDR3 sequence reads: CAIWDRHEQYF. In DNA form, the CDR3 reads TGTGCCATCTGGGACCGGCACGAGCAGTACTTC.

The rearrangement joins TRBV20-1 to TRBJ1-4, with 9 nucleotides matching TRBD1. Germline CDR1 and CDR2: DFQATT and SNEGSKA (reference sequence). This CDR3 comprises 13 residues. The junction had 3 bases not matched to a gene; V was cut back by 6 bases and J by 4 bases. This CDR3 is CSASDRGNEKLFF. CDR3 DNA sequence: TGCAGTGCCTCGGACAGGGGTAATGAAAAACTGTTTTTT.